These 25 T cell receptor beta chains came from one sample sequenced in a study of shared clonotypes between healthy human individuals. Profiled with immunoSEQ multiplex PCR; TCRdb holds only in-frame clones, not every one. The sample records 1.5 million to 2.5 million clones, approximately 95% being singletons. In the naive CD8 group, cells lacked CD45RO and were positively selected for CCR7, so terminally differentiated effector memory CD45RA+ cells were left out. The sample was naive CD8+ T cells sorted from blood. Every receptor here comes from a young man in good health.

The rearrangement joins TRBV5-6 to TRBJ2-5, with D possibly matching TRBD2 (6 bases). V was shortened by 3 bases and J by 5 bases, with 14 bases between the two germline ends. The CDR3 runs 14 residues. Germline V CDR1 and CDR2: SGHDT, YYEEEE. The CDR3 sequence is CASSSSLEGETQYF. The CDR3 DNA reads TGTGCCAGCAGCTCCAGCCTGGAGGGGGAGACCCAGTACTTC.

The chain links TRBV6-5 to TRBJ2-5; the D gene could be TRBD1 or TRBD2 (5 bases each). TRBJ2-7 explains the end of the DNA better; the J call may be wrong. The CDR3 is 15 residues long. CDR1 is MNHEY, CDR2 SVGAGI, per germline. CDR3 loop: CASSYGGDFTYEQYF. As DNA, the CDR3 is TGTGCCAGCAGTTACGGGGGAGACTTCACCTACGAGCAGTACTTC.

The chain couples TRBV7-9 to TRBJ2-7, with 8 bases that match TRBD1. The CDR3 has 14 amino acids. CDR1 is SEHNR and CDR2 is FQNEAQ in the germline V gene (reference sequence). Losses at the gene ends were 5 bases for V and 5 bases for J; bases not matched to a gene: 8. The CDR3 DNA follows: TGTGCCAGCAGCATACAAATGGACAGGGACGAGCAGTACTTC. The encoded protein is CASSIQMDRDEQYF. Drawing the rest from reference TRBV7-9 and TRBJ2-7, the complete variable domain is DTGVSQNPRHKITKRGQNVTFRCDPISEHNRLYWYRQTLGQGPEFLTYFQNEAQLEKSRLLSDRFSAERPKGSFSTLEIQRTEQGDSAMYLCASSIQMDRDEQYFGPGTRLTVT.

The chain combines TRBV5-4 with TRBJ2-7; the D call may be TRBD1 or TRBD2 (5 bases each). Germline CDR1 and CDR2: SGHNT and YYREEE (reference sequence). CDR3 length: 14 amino acids. The V end was cut by 2 bases, the J end by 1 base, with 10 bases between. CDR3 protein: CASSFGTDSYEQYF. CDR3 DNA: TGTGCCAGCAGCTTCGGGACGGATTCCTACGAGCAGTACTTC.

V and J are TRBV7-3 and TRBJ2-5; TRBD2 might be the D (5 bases). V lost 5 bases to trimming and J lost 4 bases, with 11 bases between them. Germline-derived CDR1 and CDR2 are SGHTA and FQGTGA. This CDR3 contains 13 residues. CDR3 DNA sequence: TGTGCCAGCAGCCCAACTAGTGGAGAGACCCAGTACTTC. Its protein product is CASSPTSGETQYF.

This clone was recorded once. V and J are TRBV5-3 and TRBJ2-2; 8 positions agree with TRBD2. TRBV5-3 is filed as an ORF, its function uncertain. After removal of 3 bases from V and 0 bases from J, the junction contained 10 bases not matched to a gene. The CDR3 runs 18 residues. CDR3 sequence (DNA): TGTGCCAGAAGCTGTAGCGGGGAAAGGCCAACGAACACCGGGGAGCTGTTTTTT. Protein: CARSCSGERPTNTGELFF.

V usage is TRBV9 and J usage is TRBJ2-1, with 10 bases identical to TRBD2. Germline V gives CDR1 SGDLS, CDR2 YYNGEE. The CDR3 contains 17 residues. The V gene end was trimmed by 0 bases and the J gene end by 2 bases; junction bases not matched to a gene: 5. CDR3 protein: CASSVVPGTSAYNEQFF. The CDR3 bases are TGTGCCAGCAGCGTAGTTCCCGGGACTAGCGCCTACAATGAGCAGTTCTTC.

The genes are TRBV7-9 and TRBJ2-7, with a tentative D call TRBD2 (6 bases). Trimming stripped 1 base from V and 0 bases from J, with 13 bases between. CDR3 length equals 16 residues. Germline lookup yields CDR1 SEHNR and CDR2 FQNEAQ (reference sequence). The CDR3 region is CASSLGGDLSSYEQYF. Here the CDR3 DNA reads TGTGCCAGCAGCTTAGGGGGGGACTTAAGCTCCTACGAGCAGTACTTC.

The chain links TRBV5-1 to TRBJ2-7; D may be TRBD1 (6 bases). Germline V lookup: CDR1 SGHRS, CDR2 YFSETQ. With 3 bases removed from V and 5 bases from J, the gap between germline ends came to 18 bases. The CDR3 has 15 residues. CDR3 coding DNA: TGCGCCAGCAGCTATGAAGGGGGAGCTGGAGACGAGCAGTACTTC. Its translation: CASSYEGGAGDEQYF.

This chain uses TRBV27 with TRBJ2-1, with 9 positions matching TRBD1. The ends lost 2 bases at V and 8 bases at J; junction bases unmatched: 7. The germline CDR1 and CDR2 sequences are MNHEY and SMNVEV (reference sequence). The CDR3 extends over 15 amino acids. CDR3 nucleotides: TGTGCCAGCAGTTTACTACCGGGACAGGGCTATGAGCAGTTCTTC. The encoded protein is CASSLLPGQGYEQFF.

The rearrangement joins TRBV13 to TRBJ2-3; 11 bases fit TRBD2. The ends lost 5 bases at V and 7 bases at J; junction bases unmatched: 8. Germline V gene sequence: CDR1 PRHDT, CDR2 FYEKMQ (reference sequence). The CDR3 length is 15 residues. The CDR3 sequence is CASSQLAGVVHTQYF. CDR3 nucleotide sequence: TGTGCCAGCAGCCAACTAGCGGGAGTGGTCCATACGCAGTATTTT.

Of note for this clone: This specimen includes other DNA sequences encoding the same CDR3. The V gene is TRBV4-3, the J gene TRBJ1-1; D gene unclear. The CDR3 is 13 amino acids. The V gene's germline CDR1 is LGHNA and CDR2 YSLEER. Trimming cost V 1 base and J 5 bases, with 8 bases left between them. The CDR3 DNA is TGCGCCAGCAGCCAAGGGGTAGGTACTGAAGCTTTCTTT. Amino acid sequence: CASSQGVGTEAFF.

The chain uses TRBV25-1 and TRBJ2-7; TRBD1 matches at 7 bases. The germline gives CDR1 MGHDK, CDR2 SYGVNS. This CDR3 contains 14 residues. J gave up 2 bases and V 3 bases, and 4 bases lay outside the gene matches. CDR3 nucleotide sequence: TGTGCCAGCAGTGACAGACAGGGCACCTACGAGCAGTACTTC. Protein sequence: CASSDRQGTYEQYF.

The gene calls are TRBV27 and TRBJ2-1; tentatively, D is TRBD2 (5 bases). Germline CDR1 MNHEY, CDR2 SMNVEV (reference sequence). V was clipped by 6 bases and J by 9 bases, with 12 bases between them. The length of the CDR3 is 12 residues. CDR3 nucleotides: TGTGCCAGCAGAATGGGAGCAAGTGAGCAGTTCTTC. It codes for CASRMGASEQFF.

The chain is built from TRBV9 and TRBJ2-3; the D gene is possibly TRBD1 (6 bases). CDR3 size: 17 residues. Germline CDR1 is SGDLS and CDR2 is YYNGEE. The V and J ends lost 4 bases and 0 bases respectively, with 18 bases between them. Here the CDR3 DNA reads TGTGCCAGCAGCCACAACCCCGACAGGTTTAGCACAGATACGCAGTATTTT. Residues: CASSHNPDRFSTDTQYF.

CDR3 DNA: TGCGCCAGCAGCCAAGATCGGGGGGGGGCCTACAATGAGCAGTTCTTC. Protein: CASSQDRGGAYNEQFF. The gene calls are TRBV4-3 and TRBJ2-1; TRBD2 matches 8 bases. Germline V gene lookup returns CDR1 LGHNA and CDR2 YSLEER. The trim removed 0 bases at V and 2 bases at J, leaving 3 bases unmatched. There are 16 residues in the CDR3.

The chain is built from TRBV29-1 and TRBJ2-1, with TRBD2 as a possible D gene (5 bases). This CDR3 region has 10 residues. V was trimmed by 6 bases and J by 10 bases, leaving 10 bases between them. Germline assignment: CDR1 SQVTM and CDR2 ANQGSEA. For the CDR3, the DNA is TGCAGCGTGCCGGGGAGCGAGCAGTTCTTC. This encodes CSVPGSEQFF.

This clone was seen a few times. The sample holds other DNA sequences that translate to the same CDR3. The V and J genes are TRBV4-1 and TRBJ2-7; 7 positions match TRBD1. The CDR3 consists of 14 residues. The J segment lost 2 bases and the V segment lost 1 base, leaving 2 bases of the junction unmatched. CDR1 MGHRA and CDR2 YSYEKL come from the germline V gene. The CDR3 DNA is TGCGCCAGCAGCCAAGGCCAGGGGGCCTACGAGCAGTACTTC. Translation gives CASSQGQGAYEQYF.

The rearrangement joins TRBV19 to TRBJ2-7, with 7 bases that match TRBD2. Germline V gene sequence: CDR1 LNHDA, CDR2 SQIVND (reference sequence). The trim removed 3 bases at V and 2 bases at J, leaving 7 bases unmatched. The CDR3 has 15 amino acids. CDR3 DNA: TGTGCCAGTAGTATTTATTCGGGAGGAACCTACGAGCAGTACTTC. It codes for CASSIYSGGTYEQYF.

A remark on this clone: This CDR3 is also generated by other DNA sequences in the sample. V gene TRBV6-5 combines with J gene TRBJ2-7; maybe TRBD2 (6 bases). Trimming shortened V by 8 bases and J by 0 bases, and 11 bases separated the two germline ends. This CDR3 comprises 13 residues. From germline, CDR1 is MNHEY and CDR2 SVGAGI. The chain's CDR3 is CASAEGSSYEQYF. In nucleotides, the CDR3 is TGTGCCAGCGCGGAGGGGAGCTCCTACGAGCAGTACTTC.

This clone showed up just once. The chain combines TRBV7-2 with TRBJ2-7, with D perhaps TRBD1 (6 bases). Germline V gene lookup returns CDR1 SGHTA and CDR2 FQGNSA. The CDR3 is 16 amino acids. Trimming shortened V by 5 bases and J by 3 bases, and 20 bases separated the two germline ends. CDR3 DNA sequence: TGTGCCAGCAGCCTTGGGACACCAAGTTCTATCTACGAGCAGTACTTC. Protein sequence: CASSLGTPSSIYEQYF.

The chain has TRBV9 and TRBJ2-5; D is unresolved. CDR3 length: 14 amino acids. V was shortened by 0 bases and J by 2 bases, with 8 bases between the two germline ends. Germline CDR1 is SGDLS and CDR2 is YYNGEE. CDR3 bases: TGTGCCAGCAGCGTAGTGGGGAATCAAGAGACCCAGTACTTC. It translates to CASSVVGNQETQYF. Based on the CDR3 plus reference TRBV9 and TRBJ2-5, the full variable domain is DSGVTQTPKHLITATGQRVTLRCSPRSGDLSVYWYQQSLDQGLQFLIQYYNGEERAKGNILERFSAQQFPDLHSELNLSSLELGDSALYFCASSVVGNQETQYFGPGTRLLVL.

As to this clone: Other nucleotide sequences in the sample specify the same CDR3. The chain joins TRBV9 to TRBJ1-1; a possible D gene is TRBD1 (5 bases). V was cut by 0 bases and J by 5 bases, with 14 bases left in between. This CDR3 region has 15 residues. Germline V gene sequence: CDR1 SGDLS, CDR2 YYNGEE. The CDR3 nucleotides read TGTGCCAGCAGCGTAGCGGGCGGTGGGGGAACTGAAGCTTTCTTT. It yields the protein CASSVAGGGGTEAFF.

The chain carries TRBV7-2 and TRBJ2-1; D remains unclear. Germline assignment: CDR1 SGHTA and CDR2 FQGNSA. The CDR3 loop spans 14 amino acids. Trimming pared 3 bases from V and 3 bases from J, leaving 9 bases between. The CDR3 nucleotides are TGTGCCAGCAGCTTTGTTCGGCACTACAATGAGCAGTTCTTC. Protein: CASSFVRHYNEQFF.

The V gene is TRBV19, the J gene TRBJ1-1; the D gene is possibly TRBD1 (5 bases). CDR1 LNHDA and CDR2 SQIVND come from the germline V gene (reference sequence). The length of the CDR3 is 16 residues. The V gene lost 2 bases and the J gene lost 0 bases, with 13 bases spanning the gap. The CDR3 region has the DNA TGTGCCAGTAGTATAAGACAGTTTAACATGAACACTGAAGCTTTCTTT. Amino acid sequence: CASSIRQFNMNTEAFF.